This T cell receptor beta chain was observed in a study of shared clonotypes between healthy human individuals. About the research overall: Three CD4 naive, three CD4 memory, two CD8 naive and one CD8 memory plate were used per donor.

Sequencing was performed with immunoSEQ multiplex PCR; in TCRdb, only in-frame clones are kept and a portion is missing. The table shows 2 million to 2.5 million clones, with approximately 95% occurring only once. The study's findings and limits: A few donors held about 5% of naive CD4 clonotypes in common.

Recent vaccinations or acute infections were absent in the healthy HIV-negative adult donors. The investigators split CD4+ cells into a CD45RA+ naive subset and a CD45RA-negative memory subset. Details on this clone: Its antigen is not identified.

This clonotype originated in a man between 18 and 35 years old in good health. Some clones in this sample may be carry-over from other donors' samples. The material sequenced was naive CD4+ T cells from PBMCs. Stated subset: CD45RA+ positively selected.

CDR3 in amino acids: CASSQGPGVGEQFF. For the CDR3, the DNA is TGCGCCAGCAGCCAAGGGCCCGGAGTCGGTGAGCAGTTCTTC. The genes are TRBV4-3 and TRBJ2-1; D is undetermined. Germline loops: CDR1 LGHNA, CDR2 YSLEER. CDR3 length: 14 residues. V was clipped by 1 base and J by 9 bases, with 13 bases between them.